This T cell receptor beta chain was sequenced for a study of shared T cell receptors in the human thymus. TCRdb's copy holds only in-frame clones and misses some; the assay was immunoSEQ multiplex PCR. The repertoire holds 600,000 or so clones, about 90% seen once, with about 0.0094% in the top ten. This CDR3 spans 15 amino acids. This clone was found a few times. This sample also belongs to another study, concerning human thymus T cells. As that study records: The study used thymus tissue resected during corrective heart surgery. The related literature has documented a marked overlap of thymic repertoires among unrelated individuals.

The chain carries TRBV21-1 and TRBJ2-7; the table's TRBD1 call for D was not verified on the DNA. TRBV21-1 is described as a pseudogene. This clonotype was obtained from a boy under two years old with a congenital heart defect. The material sequenced was thymocytes. The CDR3: CASSKQTDSLYEQYF. CDR3 DNA: TGTGCCAGCAGCAAGCAGACGGACAGCCTCTACGAGCAGTACTTC.